A single sample gave rise to the 5 T cell receptor beta chains below, sequenced in a study of T cells in localized non-small cell lung cancer. Clones were sequenced by immunoSEQ multiplex PCR, and TCRdb holds only the in-frame ones, with some missing. The repertoire includes tens of thousands of clones, almost 85% of them detected once, and approximately 15% sits in the top ten. The sequenced sample was peripheral blood, obtained before any cancer treatment. Receptor source: a female donor over 55 with stage I lung adenocarcinoma.

The V call is TRBV29-1, the J call TRBJ1-4; tentative D call: TRBD1 (5 bases). The CDR3 is made up of 15 amino acids. Germline assignment: CDR1 SQVTM and CDR2 ANQGSEA. Deletions cut 4 bases from V and 0 bases from J, with 12 bases between. Here the CDR3 reads CSVVGGETTNEKLFF. For the CDR3, the DNA is TGCAGCGTTGTGGGGGGGGAGACAACTAATGAAAAACTGTTTTTT. The full variable domain, rest sourced from reference TRBV29-1 and TRBJ1-4, is SAVISQKPSRDICQRGTSLTIQCQVDSQVTMMFWYRQQPGQSLTLIATANQGSEATYESGFVIDKFPISRPNLTFSTLTVSNMSPEDSSIYLCSVVGGETTNEKLFFGSGTQLSVL.

The chain has TRBV29-1 and TRBJ1-1; 9 bases are a match to TRBD1. After removal of 1 base from V and 10 bases from J, the junction contained 10 bases not matched to a gene. This CDR3 is built from 14 residues. CDR1 is SQVTM and CDR2 is ANQGSEA in the germline V gene. CDR3 sequence: CSVEVGTGGNGAFF. For the CDR3, the DNA is TGCAGCGTTGAAGTTGGAACAGGGGGCAACGGAGCTTTCTTT.

The CDR3 sequence is CASSYSDTGSYEQYF. CDR3 bases: TGTGCCAGCAGTTACTCGGACACAGGTTCCTACGAGCAGTACTTC. The genes are TRBV6-5 and TRBJ2-7; a possible D gene is TRBD1 (5 bases). This CDR3 comprises 15 residues. Per the germline V gene, CDR1 is MNHEY and CDR2 is SVGAGI. V shed 0 bases and J shed 1 base, with 10 bases lying between them.

This clone has only a few counts. The chain has TRBV7-2 and TRBJ2-5, with D tentatively TRBD1 (5 bases). Germline V CDR1 and CDR2: SGHTA, FQGNSA. CDR3 size: 16 residues. The V end lost 4 bases, the J end lost 7 bases, and 22 bases lay between the germline ends. CDR3 nucleotide sequence: TGTGCCAGCAGCTCCAGTGGTGGAAGCTCTAGGGGGACCCAGTACTTC. Amino acids: CASSSSGGSSRGTQYF.

V gene TRBV5-8 combines with J gene TRBJ2-3; D gene ambiguous. This CDR3 is built from 13 residues. Deletions cut 4 bases from V and 1 base from J, with 7 bases between. Germline loops: CDR1 SGHTS, CDR2 YDEGEE. CDR3 in DNA: TGTGCCAGCAGCCGCTCAGGCACAGATACGCAGTATTTT. It encodes CASSRSGTDTQYF.